Listed below are T cell receptor beta chains from one sample, sequenced in a study of blood T cells in healthy people across ages. TCRdb re-derived calls from the 5' RACE reads in MiXCR, one entry per CDR3 protein. The repertoire holds 650,000 or so distinct CDR3 sequences, with about 50% as singletons. Sequenced input: blood. All receptors derive from a woman older than 75 in good health. Each CDR3 is given with its conserved first and last residue. Fields, in order: J gene, D gene, clone size, V gene, CDR3 protein, CDR3 DNA. A D gene is named only where the DNA matches it firmly. The size entry is marked missing in some rows and otherwise reads once, few, many or a size class.

>TRBJ2-7|TRBD1|many|TRBV7-9
CASSPGGMNEQYF
TGTGCCAGCAGTCCAGGGGGCATGAACGAGCAGTACTTC
>TRBJ2-5|TRBD1|-|TRBV25-1
CASSDPTGGQETQYF
TGTGCCAGCAGTGACCCCACAGGGGGCCAAGAGACCCAGTACTTC
>TRBJ2-1|-|-|TRBV20-1
CSAREGIGNIYNEQFF
TGCAGTGCTAGAGAAGGGATTGGGAACATCTACAATGAGCAGTTCTTC
>TRBJ2-7|TRBD1|-|TRBV7-2
CASSPSPGQGAYEQYF
TGTGCCAGCAGCCCATCTCCGGGACAGGGGGCCTACGAGCAGTACTTC
>TRBJ2-7|-|few|TRBV24-1
CATSAVRQAYEQYF
TGTGCCACCAGTGCTGTGAGGCAGGCCTACGAGCAGTACTTC
>TRBJ1-1|-|-|TRBV14
CASSLQTVAFF
TGTGCCAGCAGCCTGCAGACCGTAGCTTTCTTT
>TRBJ1-1|-|few|TRBV2
CASSVAGQNTEAFF
TGTGCCAGCAGTGTGGCAGGGCAGAACACTGAAGCTTTCTTT
>TRBJ2-1|-|-|TRBV9
CASSPGITGHNEQFF
TGTGCCAGCAGCCCGGGGATAACAGGGCACAATGAGCAGTTCTTC
>TRBJ2-2|TRBD1|few|TRBV12-3/TRBV12-4
CASSLGNRGSTGELFF
TGTGCCAGCAGTTTGGGTAACAGGGGATCCACCGGGGAGCTGTTTTTT
>TRBJ2-2|TRBD1|-|TRBV12-3/TRBV12-4
CASSFQSRGRTGELFF
TGTGCCAGCAGTTTTCAAAGCAGGGGGCGTACCGGGGAGCTGTTTTTT
>TRBJ2-6|-|many|TRBV7-9
CASSLDLSGANVLTF
TGTGCCAGCAGCTTAGATCTCTCTGGGGCCAACGTCCTGACTTTC
>TRBJ2-7|-|-|TRBV12-3/TRBV12-4
CASSLGASSYEQYF
TGTGCCAGCAGTTTAGGCGCAAGCTCCTACGAGCAGTACTTC
>TRBJ2-3|-|many|TRBV7-7
CASSLNSGRGDTQYF
TGTGCCAGCAGCCTGAACTCCGGGAGAGGGGATACGCAGTATTTT
>TRBJ2-7|-|-|TRBV29-1
CSVADLSTYEQYF
TGCAGCGTTGCGGACCTCTCCACCTACGAGCAGTACTTC
>TRBJ2-5|TRBD1|-|TRBV25-1
CASSVSGTAQETQYF
TGTGCCAGCAGTGTCTCCGGGACAGCTCAAGAGACCCAGTACTTC
>TRBJ2-1|-|few|TRBV7-7
CASSYNPRGEQFF
TGTGCTAGCAGCTACAACCCAAGGGGTGAGCAGTTCTTC